The clone carrying this T cell receptor beta chain came up once. The TCRbeta library incorporated unique molecular identifiers. TCRdb passed the PCR reads through MiXCR, listing each CDR3 protein once. The repertoire holds roughly 180,000 distinct CDR3 sequences, approximately 14% seen once, with about 13% in the top ten. This sample is drawn from a study of T-cell reconstitution after alpha-beta-depleted transplantation in children. V was cut by 3 bases and J by 4 bases, with 12 bases left in between. The CDR3 extends over 15 amino acids. CDR1 is SGHTA and CDR2 is FQGNSA in the germline V gene. The gene calls are TRBV7-2 and TRBJ1-4; no definite D call. The clonotype comes from a human donor who donated a stem cell graft to a child with acute lymphoblastic leukemia. This sample comprised PBMCs from the stem cell graft donor, obtained from the stem cell graft. The CDR3 is CASSFSPASNEKLFF. CDR3 nucleotide sequence: TGTGCCAGCAGCTTTTCCCCAGCGAGTAATGAAAAACTGTTTTTT.